This T cell receptor beta chain was recovered during a study of neurological immune-mediated disorders. This CDR3 has 13 residues. Germline loops: CDR1 SGHRS, CDR2 YFSETQ. V lost 3 bases and J lost 6, with 13 bases in between. This clonotype appeared many times. CD4+ or CD8+ T cells at a count of 1 million served as input for the sorted libraries. Template-switch 5'RACE cDNA synthesis added a 10-nucleotide unique molecular identifier. Over 200 million TCR-beta sequences (from 15-18 subjects) were yielded by each sequencing run. One entry per CDR3 protein, called by TCRdb with MiXCR from the 5' RACE reads. In the table there are 18,000 or so distinct CDR3 sequences, around 11% of which are singletons.

The V gene is TRBV5-1, the J gene TRBJ2-7; tentative D call: TRBD2 (6 bases). This TCR was sampled from a woman between 45 and 60 years old in good health. Input material: CD8+ T cells from blood. CDR3 sequence reads: CASSSGLTGEQYF. The CDR3 DNA sequence: TGCGCCAGCAGCTCGGGACTGACCGGCGAGCAGTACTTC.